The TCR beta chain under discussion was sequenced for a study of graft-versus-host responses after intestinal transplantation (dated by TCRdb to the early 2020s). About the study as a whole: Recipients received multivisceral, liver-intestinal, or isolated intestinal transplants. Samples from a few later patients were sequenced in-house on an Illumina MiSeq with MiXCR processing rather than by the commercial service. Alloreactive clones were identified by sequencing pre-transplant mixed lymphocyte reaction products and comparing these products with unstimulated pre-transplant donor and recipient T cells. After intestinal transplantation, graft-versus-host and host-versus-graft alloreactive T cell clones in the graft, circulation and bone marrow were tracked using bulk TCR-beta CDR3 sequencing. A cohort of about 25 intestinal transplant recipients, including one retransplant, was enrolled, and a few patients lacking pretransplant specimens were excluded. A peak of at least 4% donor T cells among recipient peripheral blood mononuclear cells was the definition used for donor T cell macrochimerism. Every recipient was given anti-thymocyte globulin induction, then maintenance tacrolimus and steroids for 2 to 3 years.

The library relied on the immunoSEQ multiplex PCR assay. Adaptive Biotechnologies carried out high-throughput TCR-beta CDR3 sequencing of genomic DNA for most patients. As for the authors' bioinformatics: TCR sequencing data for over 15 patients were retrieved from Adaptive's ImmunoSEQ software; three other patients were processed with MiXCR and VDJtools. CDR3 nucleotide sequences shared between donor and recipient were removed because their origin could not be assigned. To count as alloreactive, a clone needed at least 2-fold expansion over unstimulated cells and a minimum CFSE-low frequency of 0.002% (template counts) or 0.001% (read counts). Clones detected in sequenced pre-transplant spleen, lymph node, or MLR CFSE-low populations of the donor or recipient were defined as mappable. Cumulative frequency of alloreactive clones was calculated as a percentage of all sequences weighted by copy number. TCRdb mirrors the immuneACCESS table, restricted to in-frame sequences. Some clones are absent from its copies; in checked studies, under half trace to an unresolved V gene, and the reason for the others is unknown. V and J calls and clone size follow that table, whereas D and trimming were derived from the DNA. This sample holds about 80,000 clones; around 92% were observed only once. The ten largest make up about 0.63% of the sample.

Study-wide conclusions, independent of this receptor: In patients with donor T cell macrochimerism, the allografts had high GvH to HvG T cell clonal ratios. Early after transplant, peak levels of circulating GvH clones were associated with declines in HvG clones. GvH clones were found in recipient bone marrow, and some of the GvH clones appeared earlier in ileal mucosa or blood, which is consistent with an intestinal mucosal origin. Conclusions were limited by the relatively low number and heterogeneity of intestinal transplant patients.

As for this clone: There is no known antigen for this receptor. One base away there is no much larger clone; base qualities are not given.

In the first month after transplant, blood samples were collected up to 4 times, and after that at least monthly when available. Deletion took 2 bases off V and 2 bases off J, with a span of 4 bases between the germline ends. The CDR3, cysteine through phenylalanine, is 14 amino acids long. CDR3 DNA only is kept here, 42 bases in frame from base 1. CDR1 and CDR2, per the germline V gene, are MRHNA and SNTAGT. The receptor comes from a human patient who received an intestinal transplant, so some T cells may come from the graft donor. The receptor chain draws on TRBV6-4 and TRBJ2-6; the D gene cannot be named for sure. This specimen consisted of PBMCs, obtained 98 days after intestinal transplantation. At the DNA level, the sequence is TGTGCCAGCAGTGACAAAACTGGGGCCAACGTCCTGACTTTC. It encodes CASSDKTGANVLTF.